Shown below are 10 T cell receptor beta chains from a single sample sequenced in a study of beta chain features in type 1 diabetes. All of the isolated RNA was reverse transcribed, so expressed TCRB transcripts were sequenced. The assay was immunoSEQ multiplex PCR, and TCRdb's table has in-frame clones only and misses some. In the table there are 330,000 or so clones, around a fifth of which are singletons. The sample consisted of naive CD4+ T cells from blood. Receptors originate from a woman aged 18-29 years in good health.

This clone was recorded a few times. The chain recombines TRBV10-3 with TRBJ2-7, with 9 bases matching TRBD2. This CDR3 has 14 residues. Germline CDR1 is ENHRY and CDR2 is SYGVKD. The V and J ends lost 6 bases and 1 base, in that order; junction bases with no gene match: 4. CDR3 loop: CAIRPGLASYEQYF. The CDR3 bases are TGTGCCATCAGACCGGGACTAGCATCCTACGAGCAGTACTTC.

The chain has TRBV30 and TRBJ2-7; the D is unclear. This CDR3 spans 11 amino acids. V was pared by 1 base and J by 3 bases, with 4 bases between. The V gene's germline CDR1 is GTSNPN and CDR2 SVGIG (reference sequence). The CDR3 reads CAWSDSYEQYF. CDR3 sequence (DNA): TGTGCCTGGAGTGACAGCTACGAGCAGTACTTC.

The chain employs TRBV5-1 and TRBJ2-3, with D perhaps matching TRBD2 (5 bases). The CDR3 runs to 14 residues. The germline gives CDR1 SGHRS, CDR2 YFSETQ. Deletions cut 0 bases from V and 2 bases from J, with 7 bases between. The DNA for the CDR3 is TGCGCCAGCAGCTTGGAAGCGGCCACAGATACGCAGTATTTT. Encoded protein: CASSLEAATDTQYF.

This clone was counted between two and nine times. This chain connects TRBV19 to TRBJ2-7, with 10 positions matching TRBD2. Trimming at V came to 6 bases and at J to 5 bases, leaving 10 bases not matched to a gene. Germline CDR1 reads LNHDA; CDR2 reads SQIVND (reference sequence). There are 15 residues in the CDR3. The CDR3 DNA reads as TGTGCCAGTAGCTCCTCAAGCGGGAGGGTAAACGAGCAGTACTTC. Translating gives CASSSSSGRVNEQYF.

This clone was observed a few times. The rearrangement links TRBV5-1 to TRBJ1-6, with 9 nucleotides matching TRBD1. The germline gives CDR1 SGHRS, CDR2 YFSETQ. V dropped 6 bases and J dropped 9; count of bases not matched to a gene: 7. The CDR3 is 14 amino acids. CDR3 in amino acids: CASTPDRGASPLHF. CDR3 sequence (DNA): TGCGCCAGCACCCCGGACAGGGGCGCTTCACCCCTCCACTTT.

In nucleotides, the CDR3 is TGCAGCGTTGAGGGGGGGACAGGGGGACAGCCCCAGCATTTT. Amino acids: CSVEGGTGGQPQHF. The V and J genes are TRBV29-1 and TRBJ1-5, with 11 bases identical to TRBD1. Germline V CDR1 and CDR2: SQVTM, ANQGSEA. V shed 3 bases and J 7 bases; nucleotides not matched to a gene: 5. The length of the CDR3 is 14 residues.

Concerning this clone itself: Distinct nucleotide sequences in the sample also encode this CDR3. This chain joins TRBV5-1 and TRBJ2-5; TRBD2 aligns across 11 bases. This CDR3 comprises 15 residues. The germline V gene encodes CDR1 SGHRS and CDR2 YFSETQ. The ends lost 3 bases at V and 5 bases at J; junction bases unmatched: 6. Written as DNA, the CDR3 is TGCGCCAGCAGCTCCCTAGCGGGGGGCCGGGAGACCCAGTACTTC. Residues: CASSSLAGGRETQYF.

The V and J genes are TRBV7-9 and TRBJ2-7, with D tentatively TRBD2 (5 bases). Germline V gene lookup returns CDR1 SEHNR and CDR2 FQNEAQ (reference sequence). Trimming pared 5 bases from V and 3 bases from J, leaving 17 bases between. The CDR3 runs 15 residues. CDR3 nucleotide sequence: TGTGCCAGCAGCCCCCGGGATTCCGGATTCTACGAGCAGTACTTC. Encoded protein: CASSPRDSGFYEQYF.

This clone has more than one count but fewer than ten. This chain links TRBV7-9 with TRBJ2-3; the D gene is possibly TRBD2 (6 bases). Germline values: CDR1 SEHNR, CDR2 FQNEAQ (reference sequence). The V end was cut by 5 bases, the J end by 0 bases, with 12 bases between. This CDR3 has 15 amino acids. In DNA form, the CDR3 reads TGTGCCAGCAGCCCCGGTGCGGGGAGCACAGATACGCAGTATTTT. Amino acid sequence: CASSPGAGSTDTQYF.

The chain is built from TRBV7-2 and TRBJ2-5; TRBD2 matches 8 bases. This CDR3 spans 13 amino acids. V lost 5 bases to trimming and J lost 4 bases; unmatched junction nucleotides: 3. Germline CDR1 is SGHTA and CDR2 is FQGNSA. The CDR3 nucleotides are TGTGCCAGCAGCCGTACTAGCGGAGAGACCCAGTACTTC. As protein: CASSRTSGETQYF. The full variable domain, rest sourced from reference TRBV7-2 and TRBJ2-5, is GAGVSQSPSNKVTEKGKDVELRCDPISGHTALYWYRQSLGQGLEFLIYFQGNSAPDKSGLPSDRFSAERTGGSVSTLTIQRTQQEDSAVYLCASSRTSGETQYFGPGTRLLVL.